The 13 T cell receptor beta chains presented below share a single source sample, sequenced in a study of T cells expressing NK-cell markers. TCRdb reworked the 5' RACE reads into one entry per CDR3 protein, no DNA. The sample's table shows roughly 390,000 distinct CDR3 sequences. The source material was blood T cells: a sorted CD56 or NKG2C T cell subset, CD4+ or CD8+ T cells, or bulk PBMC T cells (not recorded which). The receptors shown here come from a woman in her forties or fifties in good health.

The chain employs TRBV7-2 and TRBJ2-1; the TCRdb D gene call, TRBD2, has no DNA to confirm it. Germline V gene data show CDR1 as SGHTA and CDR2 as FQGNSA. This CDR3 comprises 14 residues. The CDR3 loop is CASSRREAYNEQFF.

This chain uses TRBV12-3 or TRBV12-4 with TRBJ2-1. There are 14 residues in the CDR3. The CDR3 here is CASSLAIAGSEQFF.

The rearrangement links TRBV5-6 to TRBJ2-2; TCRdb names TRBD1, which stays unverified in the absence of DNA. The CDR3 is made up of 14 amino acids. CDR1 and CDR2 (germline): SGHDT, YYEEEE. CDR3 in amino acids: CASTPELGPGELFF.

This chain connects TRBV13 to TRBJ2-7; as DNA is missing, the TRBD2 call by TCRdb cannot be tested. The CDR3 loop spans 15 amino acids. Germline CDR1 reads PRHDT; CDR2 reads FYEKMQ (reference sequence). The CDR3 here is CASSSKREGSYEQYF.

The rearrangement joins TRBV6-4 to TRBJ2-1; with no DNA, the TCRdb D assignment of TRBD2 cannot be verified. The length of the CDR3 is 15 residues. CDR1 is MRHNA, CDR2 SNTAGT, per germline. The CDR3 here is CAGQLPGLAGNEQFF.

The gene calls are TRBV10-3 and TRBJ2-1; TCRdb proposes TRBD2, but this gene call is untestable without DNA. The CDR3 has 13 amino acids. Per the germline V gene, CDR1 is ENHRY and CDR2 is SYGVKD. The CDR3 region is CAISESVQPEQFF.

CDR3 in amino acids: CSARGRTERQETQYF. The chain carries TRBV20-1 and TRBJ2-5; no DNA is available, so the TRBD1 call from TCRdb remains unchecked. Germline-derived CDR1 and CDR2 are DFQATT and SNEGSKA (reference sequence). The length of the CDR3 is 15 residues.

This chain uses TRBV9 with TRBJ2-5; the TRBD2 assignment by TCRdb is unverifiable without DNA. The germline V gene encodes CDR1 SGDLS and CDR2 YYNGEE. The CDR3 totals 16 residues. CDR3 protein: CASSPRGSGSQETQYF.

V usage is TRBV27 and J usage is TRBJ2-5. The V gene's germline CDR1 is MNHEY and CDR2 SMNVEV (reference sequence). This CDR3 comprises 15 residues. The chain's CDR3 is CASSEFGRSRETQYF.

The chain is built from TRBV27 and TRBJ2-7; TCRdb proposes TRBD2, but this gene call is untestable without DNA. Germline CDR1 MNHEY, CDR2 SMNVEV (reference sequence). The CDR3 covers 11 residues. CDR3 in amino acids: CASRTGYEQYF.

V usage is TRBV20-1 and J usage is TRBJ2-4. Germline V CDR1 and CDR2: DFQATT, SNEGSKA (reference sequence). This CDR3 has 15 residues. Here the CDR3 reads CSLWGTGVSENIQYF.

The V and J genes are TRBV5-1 and TRBJ2-5; TCRdb's assignment of TRBD2 cannot be checked, as there is no DNA. The germline CDR1 and CDR2 sequences are SGHRS and YFSETQ. The CDR3 loop spans 14 amino acids. This chain's CDR3 is CASSLSGIKETQYF.

The chain employs TRBV12-3 or TRBV12-4 and TRBJ2-3; checking the TCRdb D call of TRBD2 is not possible without DNA. CDR3 length: 15 residues. The CDR3 sequence is CASRILAGGLNTQYF.